The 4 T cell receptor beta chains below all came from one sample that was sequenced in a study of graft-versus-host responses after intestinal transplantation. Here immunoSEQ multiplex PCR was the method, and the copy in TCRdb shows in-frame clones only, minus some. The sample carries approximately 70,000 clones, roughly 92% recorded once. Specimen: bone marrow, collected around 730 days after intestinal transplantation. The receptors here all came from a human patient who received an intestinal transplant, so some T cells may come from the graft donor.

The gene calls are TRBV5-6 and TRBJ2-3; D is unresolved. The CDR3 is 14 residues long. Germline V CDR1 and CDR2: SGHDT, YYEEEE. V lost 2 bases to trimming and J lost 0 bases, with 7 bases between them. This CDR3 is CASSLVFSTDTQYF. The CDR3 coding sequence is TGTGCCAGCAGCTTAGTCTTCAGCACAGATACGCAGTATTTT.

The chain employs TRBV7-2 and TRBJ2-5, with 7 bases that match TRBD1. Germline lookup yields CDR1 SGHTA and CDR2 FQGNSA. The J segment lost 5 bases and the V segment lost 1 base, leaving 7 bases of the junction unmatched. The CDR3 runs to 15 residues. In nucleotides, the CDR3 is TGTGCCAGCAGCTTAGGGGGCACAGGGGTGGAGACCCAGTACTTC. Its translation: CASSLGGTGVETQYF.

The rearrangement links TRBV4-1 to TRBJ1-4; D gene unclear. The CDR3 is made up of 13 amino acids. V was cut by 1 base and J by 8 bases, with 8 bases left in between. Per the germline V gene, CDR1 is MGHRA and CDR2 is YSYEKL. For the CDR3, the DNA is TGCGCCAGCAGCCAAGCCTCGTCGGAAAAACTGTTTTTT. Translating gives CASSQASSEKLFF.

The chain couples TRBV9 to TRBJ2-5; possibly TRBD1 for D (7 bases). Germline values: CDR1 SGDLS, CDR2 YYNGEE. The V and J ends lost 1 base and 5 bases respectively, with 12 bases between them. This CDR3 has 14 residues. The CDR3 region has the DNA TGTGCCAGCAGCGTATCAGGGGGGTGGGAGACCCAGTACTTC. This translates into CASSVSGGWETQYF.